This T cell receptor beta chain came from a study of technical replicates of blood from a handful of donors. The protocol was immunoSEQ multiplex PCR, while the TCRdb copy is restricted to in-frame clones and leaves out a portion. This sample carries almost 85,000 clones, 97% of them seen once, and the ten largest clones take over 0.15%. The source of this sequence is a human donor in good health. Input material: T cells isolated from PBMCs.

The CDR3 sequence is CASTSPHGSYNEQFF. In nucleotides, the CDR3 is TGTGCCAGCACCTCACCACACGGGTCCTACAATGAGCAGTTCTTC. This sequence joins TRBV6-5 and TRBJ2-1; unclear D gene. V was cut by 7 bases and J by 1 base, with 14 bases left in between. Per germline, CDR1 MNHEY and CDR2 SVGAGI. This CDR3 has 15 residues.